The clone carrying this T cell receptor beta chain was picked up a small number of times. Its target is not known. The sample originates from a study of T-cell memory formation after mild COVID-19. Overall study results and limits: While clones contracting from day 15 to 85 were balanced between CD4 and CD8, later expanders leaned CD4+. Cross-reactive memory seemingly joined, as some responding clones were found in pre-infection memory.

This CDR3 contains 14 residues. V shed 3 bases and J 5 bases; nucleotides not matched to a gene: 4. CDR1 and CDR2 from the germline V gene are MNHEY and SVGEGT. TCRdb ran MiXCR on the 5' RACE reads and lists one entry per CDR3 protein. This table has under 450,000 distinct CDR3 sequences, 13% to 15% appearing once. The chain combines TRBV6-2 or TRBV6-3 with TRBJ2-3; 8 positions match TRBD1. The origin of this receptor is a man between 18 and 29 years old who had mild COVID-19 (a few samples of this study predate the infection). Cell type and time point are not known. Material: PBMCs or a T cell subset sorted from them (not recorded which). In nucleotides, the CDR3 is TGTGCCAGCAGTTATGCGGGGACAGGAGATACGCAGTATTTT. Protein sequence: CASSYAGTGDTQYF.